This T cell receptor (beta chain) was found in a study of regulatory T cells in long-lasting Graves disease. Regarding the study as a whole: A greater number of public clonotypes (about 3,000) was shared by persistent patients than by new patients (around 1,000).

The time point is: persistent/refractory GD, antithyroid drugs over 5 years with positive TRAb. Following extraction of RNA from PBMCs, that RNA was used to make the TCR library. Arm-PCR of CDR3 regions and iRepertoire HTBI primers were used to build TCR beta libraries. TCRdb re-called the multiplex PCR reads with MiXCR, one entry per CDR3 protein. The sample shows 300,000 or so distinct CDR3 sequences, around 19% of them seen only once. In this sample, this clonotype turned up many times. Its target is not known. Per the germline V gene, CDR1 is SEHNR and CDR2 is FQNEAQ (reference sequence). The CDR3 is made up of 13 amino acids. V lost 3 bases and J lost 3, with 6 bases in between.

The source is a female donor with Graves disease. V and J are TRBV7-9 and TRBJ1-5; D is ambiguous. The starting material was peripheral blood mononuclear cells (PBMCs), obtained when the disease was refractory, from a patient treated with antithyroid drugs. The CDR3 region is CASSFGINQPQHF. The CDR3 nucleotides read TGTGCCAGCAGCTTCGGTATCAATCAGCCCCAGCATTTT. Together with reference TRBV7-9 and TRBJ1-5, the CDR3 gives the full variable domain: DTGVSQNPRHKITKRGQNVTFRCDPISEHNRLYWYRQTLGQGPEFLTYFQNEAQLEKSRLLSDRFSAERPKGSFSTLEIQRTEQGDSAMYLCASSFGINQPQHFGDGTRLSIL.